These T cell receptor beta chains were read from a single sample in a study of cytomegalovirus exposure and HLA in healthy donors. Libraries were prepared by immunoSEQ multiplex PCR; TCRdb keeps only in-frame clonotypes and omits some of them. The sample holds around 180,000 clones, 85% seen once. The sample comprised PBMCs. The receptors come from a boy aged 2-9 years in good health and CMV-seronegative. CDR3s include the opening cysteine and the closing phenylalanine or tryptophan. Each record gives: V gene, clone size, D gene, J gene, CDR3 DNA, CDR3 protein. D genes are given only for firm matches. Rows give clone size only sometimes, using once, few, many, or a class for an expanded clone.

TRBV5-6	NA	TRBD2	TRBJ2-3	TGTGCCAGCAGCTTTCGGCGGGGGGGCCGGGGAGATACGCAGTATTTT	CASSFRRGGRGDTQYF
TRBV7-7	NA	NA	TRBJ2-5	TGTGCCAGCAGCTTAGCTTCAGGACTCCGAGAAGAGACCCAGTACTTC	CASSLASGLREETQYF
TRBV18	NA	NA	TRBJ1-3	TGTGCCAGCTCACCTAGCAGGGTAAATGGAAACACCATATATTTT	CASSPSRVNGNTIYF
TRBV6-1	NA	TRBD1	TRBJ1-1	TGTGCCAGCAGTGCCCGACAGGGGGAAGCGAACACTGAAGCTTTCTTT	CASSARQGEANTEAFF
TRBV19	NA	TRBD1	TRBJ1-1	TGTGCCAGTAGTATCGGGACAGGTGGGACCACTGAAGCTTTCTTT	CASSIGTGGTTEAFF
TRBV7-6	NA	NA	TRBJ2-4	TGTGCCAGCAGCCCCCGGGACTGCGTTCAGTACTTC	CASSPRDCVQYF
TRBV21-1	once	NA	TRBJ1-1	TGTGCCAGCATATACAACAGCCCGAACACTGAAGCTTTCTTT	CASIYNSPNTEAFF
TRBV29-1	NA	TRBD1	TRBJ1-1	TGCAGCGTTTCCCCCCCACACAGGGGGCTCACTGAAGCTTTCTTT	CSVSPPHRGLTEAFF
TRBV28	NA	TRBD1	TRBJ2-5	TGTGCCAGCAGCGGACGGGACAGACAAAAAGGGGAGACCCAGTACTTC	CASSGRDRQKGETQYF
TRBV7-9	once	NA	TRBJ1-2	TGTGCCAGCAGTCCAAGGTTCGGCGGAGGCTACACCTTC	CASSPRFGGGYTF
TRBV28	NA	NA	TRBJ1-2	TGTGCCAGCAGCTTAGGGGTAGCGGGCTACACCTTC	CASSLGVAGYTF
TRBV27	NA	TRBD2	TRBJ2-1	TGTGCCAGCAGTCCGACGGGACTAGCGAACTCCTACAATGAGCAGTTCTTC	CASSPTGLANSYNEQFF
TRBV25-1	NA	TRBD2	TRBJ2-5	TGTGCCAGCAGCGGGGGACTAGCGGGATTTGAGACCCAGTACTTC	CASSGGLAGFETQYF
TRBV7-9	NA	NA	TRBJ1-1	TGTGCCAGCAGCTTACCGGGGGGGGCGGACACTGAAGCTTTCTTT	CASSLPGGADTEAFF
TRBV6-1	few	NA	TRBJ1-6	TGTGCCAGCAGTGAGGGCAGGGTGGATTCACCCCTCCACTTT	CASSEGRVDSPLHF
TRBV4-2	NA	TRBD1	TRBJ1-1	TGTGCCAGCAGCCAAAGCCCCTCAGGGGGGACTGAAGCTTTCTTT	CASSQSPSGGTEAFF